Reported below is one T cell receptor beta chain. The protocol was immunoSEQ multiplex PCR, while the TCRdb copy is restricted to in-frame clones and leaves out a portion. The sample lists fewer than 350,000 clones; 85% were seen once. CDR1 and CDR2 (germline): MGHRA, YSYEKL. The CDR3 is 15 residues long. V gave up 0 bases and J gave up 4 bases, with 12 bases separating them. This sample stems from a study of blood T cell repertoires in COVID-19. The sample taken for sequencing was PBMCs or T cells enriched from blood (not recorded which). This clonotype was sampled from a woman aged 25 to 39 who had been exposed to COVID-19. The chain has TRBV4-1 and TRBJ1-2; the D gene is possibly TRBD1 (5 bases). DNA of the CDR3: TGCGCCAGCAGCCAAGATCAAGCAGGGCTCTATGGCTACACCTTC. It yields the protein CASSQDQAGLYGYTF.